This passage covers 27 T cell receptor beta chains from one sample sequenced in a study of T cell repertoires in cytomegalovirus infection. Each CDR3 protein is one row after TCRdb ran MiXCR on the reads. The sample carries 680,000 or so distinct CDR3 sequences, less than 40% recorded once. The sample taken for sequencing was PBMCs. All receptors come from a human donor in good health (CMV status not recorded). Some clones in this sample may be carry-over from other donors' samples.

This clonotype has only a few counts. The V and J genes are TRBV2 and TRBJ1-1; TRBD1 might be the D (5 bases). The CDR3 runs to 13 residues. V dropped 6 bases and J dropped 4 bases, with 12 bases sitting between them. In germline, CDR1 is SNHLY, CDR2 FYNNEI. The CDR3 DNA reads TGTGCCAGCAGAGAGGGACTCCCCACTGAAGCTTTCTTT. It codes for CASREGLPTEAFF.

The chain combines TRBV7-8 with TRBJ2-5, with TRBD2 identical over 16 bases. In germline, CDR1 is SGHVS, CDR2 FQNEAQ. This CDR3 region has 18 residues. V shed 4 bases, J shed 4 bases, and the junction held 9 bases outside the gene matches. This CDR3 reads CASSSGLAGGPGVETQYF. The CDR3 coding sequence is TGTGCCAGCAGCTCGGGACTAGCGGGGGGGCCCGGTGTAGAGACCCAGTACTTC.

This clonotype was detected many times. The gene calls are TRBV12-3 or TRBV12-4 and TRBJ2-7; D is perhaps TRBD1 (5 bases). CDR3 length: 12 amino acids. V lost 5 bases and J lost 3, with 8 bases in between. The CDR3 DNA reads TGTGCCAGCAGTGCCCAGGGCTACGAGCAGTACTTC. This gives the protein CASSAQGYEQYF.

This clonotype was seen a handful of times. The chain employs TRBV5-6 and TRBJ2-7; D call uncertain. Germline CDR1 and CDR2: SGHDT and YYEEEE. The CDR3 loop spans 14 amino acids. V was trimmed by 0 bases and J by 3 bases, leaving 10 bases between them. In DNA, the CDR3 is TGTGCCAGCAGCTTGGACAGAACATTCTACGAGCAGTACTTC. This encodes CASSLDRTFYEQYF.

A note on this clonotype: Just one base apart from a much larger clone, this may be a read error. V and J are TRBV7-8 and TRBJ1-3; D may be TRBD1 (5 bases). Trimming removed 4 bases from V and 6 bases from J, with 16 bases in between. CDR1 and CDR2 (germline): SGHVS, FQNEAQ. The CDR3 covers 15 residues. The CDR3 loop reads CASSYTQGTVNTIYF. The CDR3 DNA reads TGTGCCAGCAGCTACACCCAGGGAACTGTAAACACCATATATTTT.

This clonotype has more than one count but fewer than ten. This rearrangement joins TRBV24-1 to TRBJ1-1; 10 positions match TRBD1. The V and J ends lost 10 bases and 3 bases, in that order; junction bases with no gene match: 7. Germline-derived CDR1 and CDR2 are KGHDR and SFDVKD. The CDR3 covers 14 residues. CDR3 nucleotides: TGTGCCACTGGACCCGGGACAGGGGACACTGAAGCTTTCTTT. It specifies CATGPGTGDTEAFF.

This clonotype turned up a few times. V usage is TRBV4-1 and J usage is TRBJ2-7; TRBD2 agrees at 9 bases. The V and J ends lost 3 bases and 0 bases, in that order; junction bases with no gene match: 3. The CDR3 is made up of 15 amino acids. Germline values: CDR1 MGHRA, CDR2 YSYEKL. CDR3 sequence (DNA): TGCGCCAGCAGCCATCTAGCGGGAACCTCCTACGAGCAGTACTTC. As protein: CASSHLAGTSYEQYF.

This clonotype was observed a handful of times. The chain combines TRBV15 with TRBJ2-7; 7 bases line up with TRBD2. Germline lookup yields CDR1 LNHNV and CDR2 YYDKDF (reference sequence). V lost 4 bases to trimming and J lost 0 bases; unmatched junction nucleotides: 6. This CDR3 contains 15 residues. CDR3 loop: CATSIQGGSSYEQYF. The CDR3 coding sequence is TGTGCCACCAGCATTCAAGGCGGGAGCTCCTACGAGCAGTACTTC.

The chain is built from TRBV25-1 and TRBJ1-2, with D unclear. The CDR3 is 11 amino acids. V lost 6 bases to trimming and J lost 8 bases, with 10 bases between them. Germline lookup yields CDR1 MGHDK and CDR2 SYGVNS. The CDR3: CASRNNGGYTF. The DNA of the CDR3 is TGTGCCAGCAGGAACAACGGGGGCTACACCTTC.

DNA of the CDR3: TGTGCCAGCAGGTCCGGGACAGGGATCTCCTACGAGCAGTACTTC. It specifies CASRSGTGISYEQYF. J is TRBJ2-7 and V is TRBV12-3 or TRBV12-4, with 9 bases matching TRBD1. V shed 6 bases and J 0 bases; nucleotides not matched to a gene: 6. This CDR3 region has 15 residues.

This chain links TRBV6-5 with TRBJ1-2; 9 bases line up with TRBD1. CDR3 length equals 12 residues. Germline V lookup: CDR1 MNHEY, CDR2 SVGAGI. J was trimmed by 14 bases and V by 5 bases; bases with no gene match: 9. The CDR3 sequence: CASSETGGDPTF. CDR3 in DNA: TGTGCCAGCAGTGAGACAGGGGGGGACCCTACCTTC.

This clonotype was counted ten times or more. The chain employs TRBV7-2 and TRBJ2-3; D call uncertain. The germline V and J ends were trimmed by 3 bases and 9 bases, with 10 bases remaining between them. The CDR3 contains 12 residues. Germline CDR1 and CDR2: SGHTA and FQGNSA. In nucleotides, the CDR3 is TGTGCCAGCAGCTTTAGTACCTACACGCAGTATTTT. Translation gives CASSFSTYTQYF.

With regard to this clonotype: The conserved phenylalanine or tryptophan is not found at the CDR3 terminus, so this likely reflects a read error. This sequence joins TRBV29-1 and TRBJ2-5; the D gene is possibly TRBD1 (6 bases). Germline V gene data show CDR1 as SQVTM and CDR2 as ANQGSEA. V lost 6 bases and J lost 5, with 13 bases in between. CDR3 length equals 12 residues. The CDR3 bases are TGCAGCGTGTTCAGGGGCGGGGAGACCCAGTACTTA. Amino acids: CSVFRGGETQYL.

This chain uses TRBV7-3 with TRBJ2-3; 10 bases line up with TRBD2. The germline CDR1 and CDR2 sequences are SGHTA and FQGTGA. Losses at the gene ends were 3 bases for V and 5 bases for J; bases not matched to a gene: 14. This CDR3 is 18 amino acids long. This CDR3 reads CASSFPTTAGGPGDTQYF. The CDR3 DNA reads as TGTGCCAGCAGCTTTCCGACGACAGCGGGGGGGCCAGGAGATACGCAGTATTTT.

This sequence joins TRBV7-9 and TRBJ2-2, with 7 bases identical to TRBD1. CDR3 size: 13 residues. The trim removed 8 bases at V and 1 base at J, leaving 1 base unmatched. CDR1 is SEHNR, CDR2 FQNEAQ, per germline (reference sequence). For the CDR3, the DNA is TGTGCCAGCTGGGACAGGAACACCGGGGAGCTGTTTTTT. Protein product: CASWDRNTGELFF.

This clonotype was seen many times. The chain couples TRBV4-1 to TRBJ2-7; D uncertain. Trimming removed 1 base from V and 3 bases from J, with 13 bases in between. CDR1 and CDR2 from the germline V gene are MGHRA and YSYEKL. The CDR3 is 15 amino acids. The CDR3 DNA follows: TGCGCCAGCAGCCAAGGGGCTACCCAGAACTACGAGCAGTACTTC. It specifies CASSQGATQNYEQYF.

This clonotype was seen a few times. The CDR3 DNA reads as TGTGCCAGCGGCTCCGGGACCGGCTATTCACCCCTCCACTTT. Protein sequence: CASGSGTGYSPLHF. The rearrangement joins TRBV11-1 to TRBJ1-6; D perhaps matches TRBD1 (5 bases). The germline CDR1 and CDR2 sequences are SGHAT and FQDESV (reference sequence). V shed 8 bases and J shed 8 bases, with 16 bases lying between them. The CDR3 covers 14 residues.

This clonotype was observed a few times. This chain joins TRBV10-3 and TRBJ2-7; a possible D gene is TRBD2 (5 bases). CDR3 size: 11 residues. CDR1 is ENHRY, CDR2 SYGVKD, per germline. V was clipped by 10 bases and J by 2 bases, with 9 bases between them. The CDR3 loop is CATSGTYEQYF. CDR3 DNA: TGTGCCACCTCGGGGACCTACGAGCAGTACTTC.

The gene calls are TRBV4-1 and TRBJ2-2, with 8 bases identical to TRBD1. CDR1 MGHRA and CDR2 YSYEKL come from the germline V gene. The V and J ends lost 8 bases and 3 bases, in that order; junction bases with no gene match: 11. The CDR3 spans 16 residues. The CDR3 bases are TGCGCCAGCCGACAGGGGACAGGACTCCACACCGGGGAGCTGTTTTTT. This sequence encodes CASRQGTGLHTGELFF.

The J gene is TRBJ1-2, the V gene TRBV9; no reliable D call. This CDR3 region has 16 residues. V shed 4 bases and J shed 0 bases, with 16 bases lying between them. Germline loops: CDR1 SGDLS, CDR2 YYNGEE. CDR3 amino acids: CASSFSDGRANYGYTF. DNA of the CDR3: TGTGCCAGCAGCTTCTCAGACGGCCGAGCTAACTATGGCTACACCTTC.

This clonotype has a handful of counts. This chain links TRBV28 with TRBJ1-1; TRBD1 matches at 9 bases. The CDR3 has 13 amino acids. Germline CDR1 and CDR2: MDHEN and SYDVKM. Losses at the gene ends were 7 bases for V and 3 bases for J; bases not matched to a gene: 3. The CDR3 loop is CASTGTGHTEAFF. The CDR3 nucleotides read TGTGCCAGCACAGGGACAGGGCACACTGAAGCTTTCTTT.

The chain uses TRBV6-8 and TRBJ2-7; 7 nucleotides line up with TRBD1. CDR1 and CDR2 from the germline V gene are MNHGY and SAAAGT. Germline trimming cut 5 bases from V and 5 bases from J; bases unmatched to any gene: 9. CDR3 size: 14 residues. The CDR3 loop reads CASSGAETGHEQYF. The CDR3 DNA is TGTGCCAGCAGTGGGGCCGAGACAGGGCACGAGCAGTACTTC.

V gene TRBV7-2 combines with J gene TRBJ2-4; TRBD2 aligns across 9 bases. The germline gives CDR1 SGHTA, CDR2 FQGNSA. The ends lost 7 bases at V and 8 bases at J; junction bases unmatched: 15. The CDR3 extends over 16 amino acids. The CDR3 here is CASNLRGSGSRYIQYF. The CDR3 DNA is TGTGCCAGCAACCTTAGGGGTAGCGGGAGTAGGTACATTCAGTACTTC.

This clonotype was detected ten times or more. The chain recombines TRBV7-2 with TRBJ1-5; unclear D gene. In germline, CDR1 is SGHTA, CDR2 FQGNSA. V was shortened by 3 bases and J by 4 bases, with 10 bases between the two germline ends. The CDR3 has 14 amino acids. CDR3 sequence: CASSLLQQNQPQHF. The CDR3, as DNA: TGTGCCAGCAGCTTGTTACAGCAAAATCAGCCCCAGCATTTT.

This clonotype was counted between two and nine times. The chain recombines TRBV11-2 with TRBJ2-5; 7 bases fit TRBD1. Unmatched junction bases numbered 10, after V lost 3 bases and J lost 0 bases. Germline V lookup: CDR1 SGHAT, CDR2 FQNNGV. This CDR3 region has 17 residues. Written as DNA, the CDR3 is TGTGCCAGCAGCTTGGGACAGCAAATCCGGTACCAAGAGACCCAGTACTTC. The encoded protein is CASSLGQQIRYQETQYF.

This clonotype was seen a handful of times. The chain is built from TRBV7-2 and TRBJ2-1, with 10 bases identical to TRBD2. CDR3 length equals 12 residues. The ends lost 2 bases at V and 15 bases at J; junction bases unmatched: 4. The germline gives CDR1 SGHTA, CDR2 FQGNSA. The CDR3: CASSLLAGVWFF. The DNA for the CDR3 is TGTGCCAGCAGCTTACTAGCGGGAGTGTGGTTCTTC. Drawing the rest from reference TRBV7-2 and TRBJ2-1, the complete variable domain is GAGVSQSPSNKVTEKGKDVELRCDPISGHTALYWYRQSLGQGLEFLIYFQGNSAPDKSGLPSDRFSAERTGGSVSTLTIQRTQQEDSAVYLCASSLLAGVWFFGPGTRLTVL.

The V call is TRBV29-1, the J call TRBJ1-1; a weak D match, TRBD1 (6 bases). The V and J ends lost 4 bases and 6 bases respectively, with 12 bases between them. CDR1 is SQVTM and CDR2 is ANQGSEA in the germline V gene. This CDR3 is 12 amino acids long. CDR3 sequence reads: CSVGRDNAEAFF. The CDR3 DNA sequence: TGCAGCGTTGGCCGGGACAATGCTGAAGCTTTCTTT.